One and the same sample provided the 23 T cell receptor beta chains below, sequenced in a study of blood T cells in healthy people across ages (dated by TCRdb to between 2014 and 2016). The library was prepared using 5' RACE. The data were produced on an Illumina HiSeq 2500. A second roughly 6 to 12 cycle PCR used a sample-barcoded 5' primer and a J-beta primer mix. Clones were called with MiXCR by TCRdb after fastp trimmed the public reads at Q25, and only in-frame beta chains were retained. Every CDR3 protein is listed once, alongside the most common genes and DNA of its rows. This sample comprises about 750,000 distinct CDR3 sequences, approximately 55% of them detected only once. The ten largest clones represent 40% to 50% of the sample. Sequenced material: blood. These TCRs come from a man at least 80 years old in good health.

The rearrangement links TRBV5-1 to TRBJ2-7, with 12 positions matching TRBD2. The germline CDR1 and CDR2 sequences are SGHRS and YFSETQ. The CDR3 covers 17 residues. With 0 bases clipped from V and 1 base from J, the junction kept 5 bases outside the gene matches. The CDR3, as DNA: TGCGCCAGCAGCTTGGGACTAGCGGGAGCTTTATCCTACGAGCAGTACTTC. This codes for CASSLGLAGALSYEQYF.

Turning to this clonotype: A junction boundary mismatches the germline segment, possibly from a read error. This chain joins TRBV28 and TRBJ1-2, with a weak D call TRBD1 (5 bases). This CDR3 contains 13 residues. Per the germline V gene, CDR1 is MDHEN and CDR2 is SYDVKM. The CDR3 sequence: CASSLTVSYDYTF. The CDR3 bases are TGTGCCAGCAGTTTGACAGTCTCCTATGACTACACCTTC.

The V call is TRBV15, the J call TRBJ2-1, with D unresolved. Germline V lookup: CDR1 LNHNV, CDR2 YYDKDF (reference sequence). The V end lost 3 bases, the J end lost 0 bases, and 12 bases lay between the germline ends. The CDR3 loop spans 16 amino acids. CDR3 coding DNA: TGTGCCACCAGCAGTTCCCGGCTAACCTCCTACAATGAGCAGTTCTTC. Encoded protein: CATSSSRLTSYNEQFF. Combining the CDR3 with reference TRBV15 and TRBJ2-1 gives the whole variable domain DAMVIQNPRYQVTQFGKPVTLSCSQTLNHNVMYWYQQKSSQAPKLLFHYYDKDFNNEADTPDNFQSRRPNTSFCFLDIRSPGLGDTAMYLCATSSSRLTSYNEQFFGPGTRLTVL.

The chain has TRBV20-1 and TRBJ2-1, with 11 positions matching TRBD2. With V trimmed by 5 bases and J by 6 bases, 6 bases remained unmatched. Germline values: CDR1 DFQATT, CDR2 SNEGSKA (reference sequence). The CDR3 sequence is 14 residues long. CDR3 DNA sequence: TGCAGTGCTTCAAGGGGACTAGCGGCCAATGAGCAGTTCTTC. Translation gives CSASRGLAANEQFF.

CDR3 DNA sequence: TGTGCCAGCAGTCCCCGACTAGCGGGACTGACCTACAATGAGCAGTTCTTC. Its protein is CASSPRLAGLTYNEQFF. The rearrangement joins TRBV12-3 or TRBV12-4 to TRBJ2-1; 11 bases align to TRBD2. Losses at the gene ends were 5 bases for V and 2 bases for J; bases not matched to a gene: 8. The CDR3 spans 17 residues.

The chain combines TRBV27 with TRBJ2-1; D uncertain. V lost 4 bases and J lost 7, with 8 bases in between. This CDR3 contains 12 residues. Germline V gene data show CDR1 as MNHEY and CDR2 as SMNVEV (reference sequence). CDR3 region: CASSSHRNEQFF. The CDR3 DNA follows: TGTGCCAGCAGTTCTCATCGGAATGAGCAGTTCTTC.

This chain uses TRBV12-3 or TRBV12-4 with TRBJ1-1; no firm D call. This CDR3 is built from 12 residues. V gave up 6 bases and J gave up 3 bases, with 8 bases separating them. CDR3 coding DNA: TGTGCCAGCAGCTGGATGTACACTGAAGCTTTCTTT. Residues: CASSWMYTEAFF.

The rearrangement uses TRBV20-1 and TRBJ2-5; D might be TRBD1 (5 bases). The CDR3 runs to 10 residues. The V end was cut by 6 bases, the J end by 7 bases, with 9 bases between. The V gene's germline CDR1 is DFQATT and CDR2 SNEGSKA (reference sequence). CDR3 DNA: TGCAGTGCACCCACAGGGACCCAGTACTTC. It codes for CSAPTGTQYF.

The gene calls are TRBV2 and TRBJ2-7; D possibly corresponds to TRBD1 (6 bases). Per the germline V gene, CDR1 is SNHLY and CDR2 is FYNNEI. This CDR3 is 13 amino acids long. Here the CDR3 DNA reads TGTGCAAGTAAACAGGGTCCCACTTACGAGCAGTACTTC. Translation gives CASKQGPTYEQYF.

This clonotype was counted a few times. The V and J genes are TRBV20-1 and TRBJ1-2; 7 bases are shared with TRBD1. CDR3 size: 13 residues. CDR1 is DFQATT, CDR2 SNEGSKA, per germline (reference sequence). The J segment lost 4 bases and the V segment lost 3 bases, leaving 5 bases of the junction unmatched. The CDR3 reads CSASIGTVYGYTF. The CDR3 DNA is TGCAGTGCTAGTATTGGGACAGTCTATGGCTACACCTTC.

This clonotype appeared many times. The V and J genes are TRBV24-1 and TRBJ2-6; D possibly corresponds to TRBD1 (6 bases). This CDR3 spans 16 amino acids. Germline-derived CDR1 and CDR2 are KGHDR and SFDVKD. V lost 5 bases and J 4 bases, leaving 14 bases between the germline ends. The CDR3 reads CATSGTGNGGANVLTF. DNA of the CDR3: TGTGCCACCAGTGGAACAGGGAACGGCGGGGCCAACGTCCTGACTTTC.

The chain couples TRBV2 to TRBJ2-5, with 9 bases that match TRBD1. The CDR3 totals 14 residues. V was clipped by 6 bases and J by 7 bases; unmatched bases: 9. Germline V gene lookup returns CDR1 SNHLY and CDR2 FYNNEI. The DNA of the CDR3 is TGTGCCAGCAGCGGGACAGGGACCTATGTGACCCAGTACTTC. Translated: CASSGTGTYVTQYF.

V usage is TRBV7-9 and J usage is TRBJ1-2; D ambiguous. The CDR3 sequence is 14 residues long. Germline V gene sequence: CDR1 SEHNR, CDR2 FQNEAQ (reference sequence). The V end was cut by 5 bases, the J end by 8 bases, with 18 bases between. CDR3 DNA: TGTGCCAGCAGCCACCCTGCCCCGTTGAAAGGCTACACCTTC. Translated: CASSHPAPLKGYTF.

This chain joins TRBV2 and TRBJ1-2; 9 nucleotides align to TRBD1. With V trimmed by 4 bases and J by 3 bases, 3 bases remained unmatched. CDR3 length: 14 amino acids. Germline values: CDR1 SNHLY, CDR2 FYNNEI. CDR3 bases: TGTGCCAGCAGTGGGGACAGGGCTGACTATGGCTACACCTTC. This codes for CASSGDRADYGYTF.

This chain connects TRBV6-5 to TRBJ1-5; 7 bases map to TRBD1. The length of the CDR3 is 12 residues. After removal of 10 bases from V and 6 bases from J, the junction contained 6 bases not matched to a gene. The germline CDR1 and CDR2 sequences are MNHEY and SVGAGI. This chain's CDR3 is CATRQGSQPQHF. As DNA, the CDR3 is TGTGCCACCCGACAGGGAAGTCAGCCCCAGCATTTT.

The J gene is TRBJ2-4, the V gene TRBV6-2 or TRBV6-3, with 9 bases matching TRBD1. The end of the DNA is better explained by TRBJ2-7, so the J call may be wrong. CDR1 MNHEY and CDR2 SVGEGT come from the germline V gene. This CDR3 is built from 14 residues. The CDR3 DNA follows: TGTGCCAGCAGTTGGACAGGGGAGTTCTACGAGCAGTACTTC. It specifies CASSWTGEFYEQYF.

The rearrangement uses TRBV20-1 and TRBJ2-5, with TRBD1 as a possible D gene (5 bases). V dropped 3 bases and J dropped 4 bases, with 9 bases sitting between them. The length of the CDR3 is 12 residues. CDR1 and CDR2 (germline): DFQATT, SNEGSKA (reference sequence). CDR3 sequence: CSASPRAETQYF. The CDR3 DNA follows: TGCAGTGCTAGCCCCAGGGCAGAGACCCAGTACTTC.

The chain carries TRBV6-5 and TRBJ2-7; D is tentatively TRBD1 or TRBD2 (5 bases each). The CDR3 spans 14 residues. Germline V CDR1 and CDR2: MNHEY, SVGAGI. V lost 7 bases, J lost 2 bases, and 15 bases lay in between. In DNA, the CDR3 is TGTGCCAGCAAGCCGGGGCTGGATGCCTACGAGCAGTACTTC. It is translated as CASKPGLDAYEQYF.

The rearrangement joins TRBV4-1 to TRBJ2-5; D is perhaps TRBD2 (5 bases). Germline V gene sequence: CDR1 MGHRA, CDR2 YSYEKL. The CDR3 covers 12 residues. Trimming removed 4 bases at V and 11 bases at J, with 14 bases between. The CDR3: CASSLVASEQYF. CDR3 coding DNA: TGCGCCAGCAGCCTAGTAGCGAGTGAGCAGTACTTC.

In its sample, this clonotype was seen a few times. The rearrangement links TRBV12-3 or TRBV12-4 to TRBJ1-6; D gene uncertain. This CDR3 has 11 residues. Trimming removed 4 bases from V and 14 bases from J, with 9 bases in between. The CDR3 sequence: CASSSGVTLHF. CDR3 in DNA: TGTGCCAGCAGTTCTGGTGTAACCCTCCACTTT.

V gene TRBV5-1 combines with J gene TRBJ2-1, with 15 bases lining up with TRBD2. Per the germline V gene, CDR1 is SGHRS and CDR2 is YFSETQ. This CDR3 contains 18 residues. The V and J ends lost 4 bases and 1 base, in that order; junction bases with no gene match: 6. The CDR3 loop is CASSTGLAGGQSYNEQFF. The CDR3 DNA reads as TGCGCCAGCAGCACGGGACTAGCGGGAGGTCAATCCTACAATGAGCAGTTCTTC.

This sequence joins TRBV9 and TRBJ2-7; possible D gene TRBD1, 6 bases. This CDR3 comprises 13 residues. Germline lookup yields CDR1 SGDLS and CDR2 YYNGEE. V lost 3 bases to trimming and J lost 3 bases, with 10 bases between them. CDR3 in amino acids: CASSESQGYEQYF. The CDR3 region has the DNA TGTGCCAGCAGCGAATCACAGGGCTACGAGCAGTACTTC.

There are a few counts of this clonotype. The gene calls are TRBV9 and TRBJ2-7, with D possibly being TRBD1 (5 bases). Germline loops: CDR1 SGDLS, CDR2 YYNGEE. The CDR3 is 14 amino acids. V was shortened by 0 bases and J by 2 bases, with 9 bases between the two germline ends. The CDR3 DNA sequence: TGTGCCAGCAGCGTAGCAGGGCAACCCTACGAGCAGTACTTC. This sequence encodes CASSVAGQPYEQYF.